The rows below give T cell receptor beta chains drawn from one sample of a study of long-term antiretroviral therapy in people with HIV. Clones were sequenced by immunoSEQ multiplex PCR, and TCRdb holds only the in-frame ones, with some missing. This sample yields about 22,000 clones, of which around 86% are seen a single time; less than 8.5% belongs to the top ten. The starting material was unsorted PBMCs, obtained 1.8 years before starting antiretroviral therapy. These receptors originate from a woman aged 25 to 39 with HIV. CDR3s include the opening cysteine and the closing phenylalanine or tryptophan. A D gene is named only where the DNA matches it firmly. Clone size is given for some rows only: seen once, a few or many times, or a class if the clone is expanded.

abundance	d_gene	j_gene	v_gene	CDR3nt	CDR3aa
.	.	TRBJ1-5	TRBV5-1	TGCGCCAGCAGCTTTGGTGGGGACGGTCAGCCCCAGCATTTT	CASSFGGDGQPQHF
.	TRBD1	TRBJ2-3	TRBV27	TGTGCCAGCAGTCCCGGGACAGGGGGCTATACAGATACGCAGTATTTT	CASSPGTGGYTDTQYF
.	TRBD1	TRBJ2-2	TRBV5-4	TGTGCCAGCAGCAGAGGGGACAGGGGCACCGGGGAGCTGTTTTTT	CASSRGDRGTGELFF
.	TRBD1	TRBJ1-2	TRBV5-4	TGTGCCAGCACCGAGGACAGGGGTTATGGCTACACCTTC	CASTEDRGYGYTF
.	.	TRBJ2-3	TRBV10-3	TGTGCCATCAGTGAGGGCCGGGAACAATCCACAGATACGCAGTATTTT	CAISEGREQSTDTQYF
.	.	TRBJ2-1	TRBV27	TGTGCCAGCAGGGTGGGGGCTAGCGGCTACAATGAGCAGTTCTTC	CASRVGASGYNEQFF
.	TRBD1	TRBJ2-4	TRBV27	TGTGCCAGCAGTCCCCCGAGGGGGCGCGGGAACATTCAGTACTTC	CASSPPRGRGNIQYF
.	.	TRBJ1-4	TRBV5-1	TGCGCCAGCAGCTTGGGGCAGGCAACTAATGAAAAACTGTTTTTT	CASSLGQATNEKLFF
once	TRBD1	TRBJ1-6	TRBV5-1	TGCGCCAGCAGCTTTAGACAGGGGGATAATTCACCCCTCCACTTT	CASSFRQGDNSPLHF
.	TRBD1	TRBJ2-2	TRBV2	TGTGCCAGCAAGGTACAGGGGGAAGAAACCGGGGAGCTGTTTTTT	CASKVQGEETGELFF